Shown below are 28 T cell receptor beta chains from a single sample sequenced in a study of cytomegalovirus exposure and HLA in healthy donors. Primers included in the PCR were 60 Vbeta and 13 Jbeta primers. Profiled with immunoSEQ multiplex PCR; TCRdb holds only in-frame clones, not every one. Here the sample spans around 150,000 clones, roughly 89% being singletons. Sequenced sample: PBMCs. These receptors were obtained from a woman aged 25-40 years in good health and CMV-seronegative.

The rearrangement uses TRBV10-3 and TRBJ1-2; D call uncertain. V was cut by 3 bases and J by 4 bases, with 9 bases left in between. This CDR3 is built from 13 residues. CDR1 is ENHRY, CDR2 SYGVKD, per germline. CDR3: CAISDSGSYGYTF. The CDR3 nucleotides are TGTGCCATCAGTGACAGCGGGAGCTATGGCTACACCTTC.

The V and J genes are TRBV6-1 and TRBJ1-2, with D tentatively TRBD1 (5 bases). The CDR3 covers 15 residues. Germline V lookup: CDR1 MNHNS, CDR2 SASEGT. The V end lost 6 bases, the J end lost 5 bases, and 19 bases lay between the germline ends. CDR3 residues: CASRAGGEGRYGYTF. DNA of the CDR3: TGTGCCAGCAGGGCGGGAGGGGAGGGGCGTTATGGCTACACCTTC.

The J gene is TRBJ2-3, the V gene TRBV9, with D possibly being TRBD2 (6 bases). Germline V gene data show CDR1 as SGDLS and CDR2 as YYNGEE. V dropped 2 bases and J dropped 2 bases, with 15 bases sitting between them. The CDR3 runs to 16 residues. DNA for the CDR3: TGTGCCAGCAGCGTCGGGCCCCCGGGAGCCACAGATACGCAGTATTTT. This translates into CASSVGPPGATDTQYF.

This clone has just a few counts. The chain carries TRBV30 and TRBJ2-3; possible D gene TRBD1, 5 bases. The CDR3 runs to 15 residues. V was trimmed by 2 bases and J by 14 bases, leaving 26 bases between them. Germline-derived CDR1 and CDR2 are GTSNPN and SVGIG (reference sequence). CDR3 sequence: CAWSPPVNRNRPRYF. CDR3 DNA: TGTGCCTGGAGTCCCCCCGTTAACAGGAATCGTCCTAGGTATTTT.

As for this clone: Other nucleotide sequences in the sample specify the same CDR3. The J gene is TRBJ2-3, the V gene TRBV7-3; no clear D. This CDR3 has 14 amino acids. V lost 3 bases and J 2 bases, leaving 9 bases between the germline ends. The germline V gene encodes CDR1 SGHTA and CDR2 FQGTGA. The CDR3 DNA is TGTGCCAGCAGCTTGAACGGAGCCACAGATACGCAGTATTTT. Encoded protein: CASSLNGATDTQYF.

The V and J genes are TRBV9 and TRBJ2-5; D perhaps matches TRBD2 (6 bases). The J call may be in error: the DNA end matches TRBJ2-7 better. Germline V lookup: CDR1 SGDLS, CDR2 YYNGEE. The CDR3 spans 14 residues. The CDR3 here is CASSVDGGTYEQYF. CDR3 DNA sequence: TGTGCCAGCAGCGTAGACGGGGGAACCTACGAGCAGTACTTC.

The chain combines TRBV18 with TRBJ1-2; TRBD1 matches at 11 bases. Germline trimming cut 3 bases from V and 4 bases from J; bases unmatched to any gene: 7. Germline lookup yields CDR1 KGHSH and CDR2 LQKENI. The CDR3 has 16 residues. CDR3 sequence reads: CASSPTGTGGSYGYTF. CDR3 DNA sequence: TGTGCCAGCTCACCGACCGGGACAGGGGGGAGCTATGGCTACACCTTC. The full variable domain, with the rest looked up from reference TRBV18 and TRBJ1-2, is NAGVMQNPRHLVRRRGQEARLRCSPMKGHSHVYWYRQLPEEGLKFMVYLQKENIIDESGMPKERFSAEFPKEGPSILRIQQVVRGDSAAYFCASSPTGTGGSYGYTFGSGTRLTVV.

The V and J genes are TRBV30 and TRBJ2-7, with D maybe TRBD2 (5 bases). The V gene lost 0 bases and the J gene lost 3 bases, with 15 bases spanning the gap. There are 15 residues in the CDR3. Germline V gene sequence: CDR1 GTSNPN, CDR2 SVGIG (reference sequence). The CDR3 bases are TGTGCCTGGAGTGTAGGACTCGGAGCGGTCTACGAGCAGTACTTC. Protein: CAWSVGLGAVYEQYF. Filled out from reference TRBV30 and TRBJ2-7, the complete variable domain reads SQTIHQWPATLVQPVGSPLSLECTVEGTSNPNLYWYRQAAGRGLQLLFYSVGIGQISSEVPQNLSASRPQDRQFILSSKKLLLSDSGFYLCAWSVGLGAVYEQYFGPGTRLTVT.

This rearrangement joins TRBV14 to TRBJ2-3; D might be TRBD1 (6 bases). Looked up from germline, CDR1 is SGHDN and CDR2 is FVKESK. V lost 4 bases and J lost 1, with 12 bases in between. The CDR3 spans 15 residues. This CDR3 is CASSRDRFGTDTQYF. CDR3 DNA sequence: TGTGCCAGCAGCCGCGACAGGTTTGGCACAGATACGCAGTATTTT.

J is TRBJ2-7 and V is TRBV27, with 9 bases aligning to TRBD1. Germline V gives CDR1 MNHEY, CDR2 SMNVEV (reference sequence). The CDR3 covers 15 residues. The J segment lost 2 bases and the V segment lost 0 bases, leaving 2 bases of the junction unmatched. For the CDR3, the DNA is TGTGCCAGCAGTTTATCGGGACAGGGACCCTACGAGCAGTACTTC. This sequence encodes CASSLSGQGPYEQYF.

The J gene is TRBJ1-1, the V gene TRBV11-3; D ambiguous. The V gene lost 1 base and the J gene lost 8 bases, with 8 bases spanning the gap. CDR1 is SGHNT and CDR2 is YENEEA in the germline V gene. This CDR3 spans 12 amino acids. This CDR3 is CASSLAEGEAFF. CDR3 nucleotide sequence: TGTGCCAGCAGCTTAGCGGAGGGCGAAGCTTTCTTT. Full variable domain (rest looked up from reference TRBV11-3 and TRBJ1-1): EAGVVQSPRYKIIEKKQPVAFWCNPISGHNTLYWYLQNLGQGPELLIRYENEEAVDDSQLPKDRFSAERLKGVDSTLKIQPAELGDSAVYLCASSLAEGEAFFGQGTRLTVV.

V gene TRBV15 combines with J gene TRBJ1-1, with a tentative D call TRBD1 (6 bases). Between the trimmed V and J ends, which lost 5 bases and 2 bases, there was a span of 18 bases. The CDR3 spans 16 residues. Germline CDR1 is LNHNV and CDR2 is YYDKDF (reference sequence). The CDR3 coding sequence is TGTGCCACCAGCCGGGGCTCCTCGACAGGAAACACTGAAGCTTTCTTT. This encodes CATSRGSSTGNTEAFF. The whole variable domain, remainder taken from reference TRBV15 and TRBJ1-1, is DAMVIQNPRYQVTQFGKPVTLSCSQTLNHNVMYWYQQKSSQAPKLLFHYYDKDFNNEADTPDNFQSRRPNTSFCFLDIRSPGLGDTAMYLCATSRGSSTGNTEAFFGQGTRLTVV.

For this clone: The junction departs from the called germline gene at one end, perhaps through a read error. The V call is TRBV7-9, the J call TRBJ2-5; 10 nucleotides align to TRBD2. Germline CDR1 reads SEHNR; CDR2 reads FQNEAQ (reference sequence). The CDR3 runs to 19 residues. The CDR3 sequence: CSSSLGRSGGLFQQETQYF. CDR3 DNA sequence: TGTTCCAGCAGCTTAGGTCGTAGCGGGGGGCTCTTCCAGCAAGAGACCCAGTACTTC.

This clone was seen a single time. The chain uses TRBV7-2 and TRBJ2-1, with TRBD2 matching 10 bases. The junction had 5 bases not matched to a gene; V was cut back by 2 bases and J by 4 bases. The germline gives CDR1 SGHTA, CDR2 FQGNSA. The CDR3 length is 16 residues. The CDR3 spells CASSLRGTSVYNEQFF. The CDR3 coding sequence is TGTGCCAGCAGCTTAAGAGGGACTAGCGTTTACAATGAGCAGTTCTTC.

The chain has TRBV5-1 and TRBJ2-7; TRBD1 agrees at 9 bases. The trim removed 4 bases at V and 4 bases at J, leaving 6 bases unmatched. From germline, CDR1 is SGHRS and CDR2 YFSETQ. This CDR3 has 14 amino acids. CDR3 protein: CASSEGTGIYEQYF. CDR3 DNA: TGCGCCAGCAGCGAGGGGACAGGGATATACGAGCAGTACTTC.

This chain links TRBV2 with TRBJ2-5; D gene unclear. The CDR3 totals 14 residues. CDR1 SNHLY and CDR2 FYNNEI come from the germline V gene. Trimming took off 2 bases at V and 0 bases at J, with 7 bases between the two ends. This CDR3 is CASSELVYQETQYF. CDR3 DNA: TGTGCCAGCAGTGAATTAGTTTACCAAGAGACCCAGTACTTC.

The CDR3 region has the DNA TGTGCCAGCAGCCCGACAGACAGCTACGAGCAGTACTTC. This translates into CASSPTDSYEQYF. J is TRBJ2-7 and V is TRBV7-2; tentative D call: TRBD1 (5 bases). The V end lost 5 bases, the J end lost 3 bases, and 11 bases lay between the germline ends. Germline CDR1 SGHTA, CDR2 FQGNSA. The CDR3 has 13 residues. The variable domain in full, with the rest retrieved from reference TRBV7-2 and TRBJ2-7, is GAGVSQSPSNKVTEKGKDVELRCDPISGHTALYWYRQSLGQGLEFLIYFQGNSAPDKSGLPSDRFSAERTGGSVSTLTIQRTQQEDSAVYLCASSPTDSYEQYFGPGTRLTVT.

The chain combines TRBV21-1 with TRBJ2-3; no check of the table's D call, TRBD1, against the DNA was made. TRBV21-1 is a listed pseudogene. This CDR3 contains 17 residues. For the CDR3, the DNA is TGTGCCAGCAGCTCCCGAGTACAGGAACAAGGCACAGATACGCAGTATTTT. Amino acid sequence: CASSSRVQEQGTDTQYF.

The chain couples TRBV19 to TRBJ2-1; TRBD2 might be the D (6 bases). Trimming left V 3 bases short and J 3 bases short, with 6 bases between. The CDR3 length is 13 residues. Germline CDR1 is LNHDA and CDR2 is SQIVND (reference sequence). Here the CDR3 DNA reads TGTGCCAGTAGTATGACTAGCTACAATGAGCAGTTCTTC. It specifies CASSMTSYNEQFF.

The CDR3 spells CANPGGVNTEAFF. The CDR3 DNA sequence: TGTGCCAACCCGGGGGGGGTGAACACTGAAGCTTTCTTT. The chain uses TRBV19 and TRBJ1-1; TRBD1 might be the D (5 bases). The germline V gene encodes CDR1 LNHDA and CDR2 SQIVND (reference sequence). V was trimmed by 10 bases and J by 0 bases, leaving 12 bases between them. This CDR3 comprises 13 residues.

The CDR3 reads CASSLDLETQYF. As DNA, the CDR3 is TGCGCCAGCAGCCTAGACCTAGAGACCCAGTACTTC. V and J are TRBV5-1 and TRBJ2-5; D not resolved. This CDR3 has 12 residues. Germline V gene sequence: CDR1 SGHRS, CDR2 YFSETQ. V lost 4 bases and J lost 4, with 8 bases in between.

The gene calls are TRBV5-1 and TRBJ1-2; 8 bases match TRBD1. Germline CDR1 SGHRS, CDR2 YFSETQ. The CDR3 loop spans 16 amino acids. V shed 0 bases and J 4 bases; nucleotides not matched to a gene: 8. In DNA, the CDR3 is TGCGCCAGCAGCTTGGAGCCCATGGACAGGGTCTATGGCTACACCTTC. Its translation: CASSLEPMDRVYGYTF.

The rearrangement links TRBV7-9 to TRBJ2-4, with 7 bases identical to TRBD1. There are 16 residues in the CDR3. J lost 1 base, V lost 3 bases, and 6 bases had no gene match. Germline CDR1 reads SEHNR; CDR2 reads FQNEAQ (reference sequence). The CDR3 coding sequence is TGTGCCAGCAGCTTCGACAGGGCCGTTGCCAAAAACATTCAGTACTTC. Protein sequence: CASSFDRAVAKNIQYF.

The chain joins TRBV6-5 to TRBJ1-4; 10 bases match TRBD1. V lost 5 bases and J lost 5; bases outside the gene matches: 5. The CDR3 consists of 15 residues. Germline CDR1 MNHEY, CDR2 SVGAGI. The CDR3 reads CASSVQTGGNEKLFF. The DNA of the CDR3 is TGTGCCAGCAGTGTTCAGACAGGGGGCAATGAAAAACTGTTTTTT.

This clone has just a few counts. The V and J genes are TRBV11-2 and TRBJ1-3; D gene ambiguous. This CDR3 spans 14 amino acids. With 6 bases removed from V and 0 bases from J, the gap between germline ends came to 9 bases. Germline CDR1 is SGHAT and CDR2 is FQNNGV. The CDR3: CASSLAASGNTIYF. The CDR3 nucleotides are TGTGCCAGCAGTCTGGCTGCCTCTGGAAACACCATATATTTT.

This clone was seen more than once but under ten times. The chain joins TRBV5-6 to TRBJ2-5; 10 bases fit TRBD2. The DNA end is a closer match to TRBJ2-7, so the J assignment may be wrong. This CDR3 has 14 amino acids. CDR1 SGHDT and CDR2 YYEEEE come from the germline V gene. CDR3 in amino acids: CASGSGGSSYEQYF. For the CDR3, the DNA is TGTGCCAGCGGTAGCGGGGGGTCCTCCTACGAGCAGTACTTC.

This chain uses TRBV25-1 with TRBJ2-2; the match to TRBD2 covers 8 bases. Trimming took 5 bases from V and 6 from J; bases not matched to a gene: 17. Germline V gene lookup returns CDR1 MGHDK and CDR2 SYGVNS. This CDR3 has 18 amino acids. The chain's CDR3 is CASSPWGKPGRASGELFF. CDR3 DNA: TGTGCCAGCAGTCCCTGGGGTAAGCCCGGGAGGGCTTCCGGGGAGCTGTTTTTT.

The rearrangement links TRBV4-3 to TRBJ1-1, with D uncertain. Germline V gene sequence: CDR1 LGHNA, CDR2 YSLEER. The V gene lost 0 bases and the J gene lost 0 bases, with 17 bases spanning the gap. This CDR3 contains 18 residues. The CDR3 loop is CASSQDRGGIIMNTEAFF. In DNA form, the CDR3 reads TGCGCCAGCAGCCAAGATCGCGGCGGGATAATTATGAACACTGAAGCTTTCTTT.